Each of the 9 T cell receptor beta chains below was sequenced from the same sample in a study of response to subunit inactivated influenza vaccine. TCRdb recomputed calls from the RT-PCR reads with MiXCR, one row per CDR3 protein. This sample carries 500,000 to 600,000 distinct CDR3 sequences, about 15% of them seen once, and the ten largest clones take around 10%. The sequenced sample was PBMCs from blood, obtained 12 days after vaccination. The source of these receptors is a man between 50 and 59 years old who received an inactivated influenza vaccine.

As for this clonotype: Since the CDR3 does not end with the conserved phenylalanine or tryptophan, this likely comes from a read error. The chain carries TRBV5-1 and TRBJ2-1, with D perhaps TRBD1 or TRBD2 (8 bases each). The CDR3 is made up of 19 amino acids. The V end lost 3 bases, the J end lost 2 bases, and 24 bases lay between the germline ends. Germline values: CDR1 SGHRS, CDR2 YFSETQ. As DNA, the CDR3 is TGCGCCAGCAGCTGGGGACAGGTCGGGGCGGGAGGCACCTACAATGAGCAGTTCTTG. Its protein product is CASSWGQVGAGGTYNEQFL.

The genes are TRBV5-5 and TRBJ1-5; D may be TRBD1 (5 bases). Germline CDR1 reads SGHKS; CDR2 reads YYEKEE (reference sequence). The CDR3 contains 15 residues. The V gene lost 4 bases and the J gene lost 5 bases, with 16 bases spanning the gap. The CDR3 nucleotides read TGTGCCAGCAGCCCAAACGGGGGAATGTATCAGCCCCAGCATTTT. Amino acid sequence: CASSPNGGMYQPQHF.

This clonotype occurred many times. The chain has TRBV12-3 or TRBV12-4 and TRBJ2-5, with D perhaps matching TRBD1 (6 bases). Trimming removed 5 bases at V and 4 bases at J, with 14 bases between. CDR3 length: 14 residues. This CDR3 reads CASSLDYRAETQYF. The CDR3 DNA reads as TGTGCCAGCAGTCTCGACTACAGGGCAGAGACCCAGTACTTC.

The chain uses TRBV6-1 and TRBJ2-2, with D unclear. The CDR3 covers 18 residues. V was pared by 0 bases and J by 1 base, with 15 bases between. From germline, CDR1 is MNHNS and CDR2 SASEGT. The CDR3 protein is CASSEAHRAELNTGELFF. The CDR3 DNA reads TGTGCCAGCAGTGAAGCGCATAGGGCAGAACTGAACACCGGGGAGCTGTTTTTT.

This clonotype was seen ten or more times. The rearrangement links TRBV6-2 or TRBV6-3 to TRBJ1-5; unclear D gene. The length of the CDR3 is 14 residues. Germline CDR1 reads MNHEY; CDR2 reads SVGEGT. V was pared by 7 bases and J by 5 bases, with 15 bases between. The CDR3 region has the DNA TGTGCCAGCAAACCCGCCAAGATTGATCAGCCCCAGCATTTT. Its translation: CASKPAKIDQPQHF.

For the CDR3, the DNA is TGTGCCAGCAGTTTATTATCCGACTATGGCTACACCTTC. The encoded protein is CASSLLSDYGYTF. V and J are TRBV28 and TRBJ1-2; D gene uncertain. CDR3 length equals 13 residues. V was clipped by 1 base and J by 3 bases, with 6 bases between them. Germline V CDR1 and CDR2: MDHEN, SYDVKM.

The chain employs TRBV18 and TRBJ2-7, with TRBD1 matching over 10 bases. Trimming cost V 3 bases and J 5 bases; bases outside gene matches: 7. This CDR3 is 15 amino acids long. The germline V gene has CDR1 KGHSH and CDR2 LQKENI. The CDR3 sequence: CASSPAGTGAHEQYF. CDR3 nucleotides: TGTGCCAGCTCACCCGCCGGGACAGGGGCCCACGAGCAGTACTTC.

The chain carries TRBV20-1 and TRBJ1-1, with D uncertain. The CDR3 has 16 residues. With 4 bases removed from V and 5 bases from J, the gap between germline ends came to 23 bases. In germline, CDR1 is DFQATT, CDR2 SNEGSKA (reference sequence). The CDR3 loop is CSAITRIRELGTEAFF. The CDR3 DNA follows: TGCAGTGCTATAACGCGAATCCGGGAGTTAGGAACTGAAGCTTTCTTT.

This clonotype was counted at least ten times. The V and J genes are TRBV12-3 or TRBV12-4 and TRBJ2-7, with TRBD1 matching over 7 bases. This CDR3 comprises 14 residues. Trimming at V came to 4 bases and at J to 2 bases, leaving 5 bases not matched to a gene. CDR3 residues: CASSYQTGPYEQYF. CDR3 DNA: TGTGCCAGCAGTTACCAGACAGGGCCCTACGAGCAGTACTTC.